These 20 T cell receptor beta chains were sequenced from one sample in a study of CD8 T cells in ankylosing spondylitis. Study-level results: Seemingly distinctive of ankylosing spondylitis blood was a TCR beta motif formed by eight highly homologous variants.

Antigens of these TCRs are unknown. TCRdb re-derived calls from the 5' RACE reads in MiXCR, one entry per CDR3 protein. In the table there are approximately 520,000 distinct CDR3 sequences, approximately 5% of which are singletons. Input material: blood, either unsorted or a sorted T cell fraction (not recorded which). Source of these receptors: a male donor with ankylosing spondylitis.

This clonotype was recorded many times. The chain joins TRBV7-9 to TRBJ1-1; TRBD1 matches at 9 bases. The CDR3 totals 13 residues. From germline, CDR1 is SEHNR and CDR2 FQNEAQ (reference sequence). Germline trimming cut 10 bases from V and 0 bases from J; bases unmatched to any gene: 3. The CDR3 DNA follows: TGTGCCATCGGACAGGGGATGAACACTGAAGCTTTCTTT. Translating gives CAIGQGMNTEAFF. The variable domain in full, with the rest retrieved from reference TRBV7-9 and TRBJ1-1, is DTGVSQNPRHKITKRGQNVTFRCDPISEHNRLYWYRQTLGQGPEFLTYFQNEAQLEKSRLLSDRFSAERPKGSFSTLEIQRTEQGDSAMYLCAIGQGMNTEAFFGQGTRLTVV.

V usage is TRBV11-2 and J usage is TRBJ2-2; 7 nucleotides agree with TRBD1. Trimming at V came to 5 bases and at J to 6 bases, leaving 9 bases not matched to a gene. The CDR3 is 15 amino acids. CDR1 and CDR2 (germline): SGHAT, FQNNGV. CDR3 nucleotide sequence: TGTGCCAGCAGCACCTACCCCGGACAGGCCGGGGAGCTGTTTTTT. Translated: CASSTYPGQAGELFF.

This chain uses TRBV3-1 with TRBJ1-5; D is perhaps TRBD1 (6 bases). Trimming took off 5 bases at V and 7 bases at J, with 15 bases between the two ends. The germline gives CDR1 LGHDT, CDR2 YNNKEL (reference sequence). The length of the CDR3 is 14 residues. CDR3 nucleotides: TGTGCCAGCAGCACCTCAGCAGGGGAGCAGCCCCAGCATTTT. Its translation: CASSTSAGEQPQHF.

This clonotype has ten or more counts. CDR3 sequence: CASSLSWTGNQPQHF. The CDR3 bases are TGTGCCAGCAGTTTATCGTGGACGGGCAATCAGCCCCAGCATTTT. The genes are TRBV27 and TRBJ1-5; D not resolved. The germline V gene encodes CDR1 MNHEY and CDR2 SMNVEV (reference sequence). V lost 0 bases and J 2 bases, leaving 8 bases between the germline ends. The CDR3 spans 15 residues.

This clonotype came up many times. The V gene is TRBV12-3 or TRBV12-4, the J gene TRBJ2-6; D unclear. The CDR3 is 15 amino acids. The V gene lost 3 bases and the J gene lost 2 bases, with 8 bases spanning the gap. CDR3 residues: CASSFSGAGANVLTF. The CDR3 DNA sequence: TGTGCCAGCAGTTTTTCTGGGGCTGGGGCCAACGTCCTGACTTTC.

This clonotype was observed many times. The chain joins TRBV4-1 to TRBJ2-1; TRBD2 is a possible D gene (6 bases). This CDR3 has 14 amino acids. The germline V gene has CDR1 MGHRA and CDR2 YSYEKL. V dropped 2 bases and J dropped 7 bases, with 12 bases sitting between them. CDR3 coding DNA: TGCGCCAGCAGCCAACCCGGGACTCGTAATGAGCAGTTCTTC. This encodes CASSQPGTRNEQFF.

This clonotype has at least ten counts. The V and J genes are TRBV7-2 and TRBJ2-7, with 9 bases fitting TRBD2. In germline, CDR1 is SGHTA, CDR2 FQGNSA. The CDR3 is made up of 15 amino acids. V gave up 7 bases and J gave up 3 bases; unmatched junction bases: 10. Here the CDR3 reads CASKGTLAGFYEQYF. DNA of the CDR3: TGTGCCAGCAAGGGGACACTAGCGGGTTTCTACGAGCAGTACTTC.

This clonotype was picked up many times. This chain connects TRBV7-2 to TRBJ2-1, with 11 bases matching TRBD2. Germline loops: CDR1 SGHTA, CDR2 FQGNSA. The CDR3 extends over 16 amino acids. V dropped 3 bases and J dropped 3; count of bases not matched to a gene: 4. Written as DNA, the CDR3 is TGTGCCAGCAGCTTTAGCGGGAGGGCTAACTACAATGAGCAGTTCTTC. It translates to CASSFSGRANYNEQFF.

The table lists this clonotype with many counts. This rearrangement joins TRBV6-5 to TRBJ1-2; D is perhaps TRBD1 (5 bases). The V end lost 11 bases, the J end lost 0 bases, and 7 bases lay between the germline ends. From germline, CDR1 is MNHEY and CDR2 SVGAGI. The length of the CDR3 is 11 residues. The CDR3: CASGANYGYTF. CDR3 in DNA: TGTGCCTCGGGGGCTAACTATGGCTACACCTTC.

This clonotype was seen many times. This chain connects TRBV5-1 to TRBJ2-3; no clear D gene. This CDR3 has 15 amino acids. V was trimmed by 0 bases and J by 0 bases, leaving 8 bases between them. The germline CDR1 and CDR2 sequences are SGHRS and YFSETQ. CDR3 residues: CASSLGHTSTDTQYF. CDR3 DNA sequence: TGCGCCAGCAGCTTGGGTCACACTAGCACAGATACGCAGTATTTT.

This clonotype was seen many times. This sequence joins TRBV5-1 and TRBJ2-1, with D unclear. Germline lookup yields CDR1 SGHRS and CDR2 YFSETQ. CDR3 length: 12 residues. Trimming removed 3 bases from V and 6 bases from J, with 7 bases in between. CDR3: CASSSLFNEQFF. Here the CDR3 DNA reads TGCGCCAGCAGCTCGTTATTCAATGAGCAGTTCTTC.

This clonotype was seen ten or more times. The chain couples TRBV18 to TRBJ2-7, with 11 bases lining up with TRBD2. This CDR3 region has 16 residues. With 4 bases clipped from V and 2 bases from J, the junction kept 7 bases outside the gene matches. Germline CDR1 KGHSH, CDR2 LQKENI. The CDR3 DNA reads as TGTGCCAGCTCACGCCCTGGACTAGCGGGTGCCTACGAGCAGTACTTC. This sequence encodes CASSRPGLAGAYEQYF.

This clonotype was observed at least ten times. The rearrangement uses TRBV5-1 and TRBJ1-1; D is perhaps TRBD1 (5 bases). CDR1 and CDR2 (germline): SGHRS, YFSETQ. The CDR3 runs 15 residues. Deletions cut 1 base from V and 1 base from J, with 11 bases between. The CDR3 region is CASSLRTNSNTEAFF. The CDR3 bases are TGCGCCAGCAGCTTGAGGACAAACTCGAACACTGAAGCTTTCTTT.

As regards this clonotype: Since a much larger clone is just one base distant, this may be a read error. The chain couples TRBV30 to TRBJ1-3; TRBD1 is a possible D gene (5 bases). The germline V gene encodes CDR1 GTSNPN and CDR2 SVGIG (reference sequence). V was trimmed by 5 bases and J by 5 bases, leaving 13 bases between them. The CDR3 totals 13 residues. The chain's CDR3 is CAWAFGTRNTIYF. The CDR3 bases are TGTGCCTGGGCGTTCGGGACTAGAAACACCATATATTTT. The full variable domain, completed using reference TRBV30 and TRBJ1-3, is SQTIHQWPATLVQPVGSPLSLECTVEGTSNPNLYWYRQAAGRGLQLLFYSVGIGQISSEVPQNLSASRPQDRQFILSSKKLLLSDSGFYLCAWAFGTRNTIYFGEGSWLTVV.

This chain joins TRBV20-1 and TRBJ2-7; 7 nucleotides align to TRBD1. Germline V gene data show CDR1 as DFQATT and CDR2 as SNEGSKA (reference sequence). This CDR3 contains 13 residues. J lost 5 bases, V lost 3 bases, and 7 bases had no gene match. CDR3 DNA sequence: TGCAGTGCTAGGAAGACAGGGATGCACGAGCAGTACTTC. It encodes CSARKTGMHEQYF.

This clonotype was counted many times. The gene calls are TRBV12-3 or TRBV12-4 and TRBJ1-2; maybe TRBD1 (5 bases). The V end lost 2 bases, the J end lost 7 bases, and 11 bases lay between the germline ends. This CDR3 contains 13 residues. The CDR3 bases are TGTGCCAGCAGTTTAATCTGGGACCTTGGCTACACCTTC. It codes for CASSLIWDLGYTF.

This clonotype has a count of ten or more. This chain links TRBV20-1 with TRBJ1-6; 7 bases align to TRBD1. V was pared by 6 bases and J by 7 bases, with 9 bases of the junction left unmatched. Per germline, CDR1 DFQATT and CDR2 SNEGSKA (reference sequence). The CDR3 sequence is 14 residues long. The CDR3 sequence is CSANDRVGNSPLHF. The CDR3 DNA is TGCAGTGCCAATGACAGGGTAGGCAATTCACCCCTCCACTTT.

Ten or more counts support this clonotype. The gene calls are TRBV6-2 or TRBV6-3 and TRBJ1-5, with D unclear. This CDR3 region has 15 residues. The V and J ends lost 2 bases and 5 bases respectively, with 13 bases between them. Germline loops: CDR1 MNHEY, CDR2 SVGEGT. The CDR3 DNA reads TGTGCCAGCAGTTACCACAGAGGTTGGGATCAGCCCCAGCATTTT. It codes for CASSYHRGWDQPQHF.

There are many counts of this clonotype. The CDR3: CASSYSGRGYEQYF. CDR3 nucleotide sequence: TGTGCCAGCAGCTATAGCGGGAGGGGCTACGAGCAGTACTTC. V usage is TRBV13 and J usage is TRBJ2-7; 11 bases are shared with TRBD2. With 4 bases clipped from V and 3 bases from J, the junction kept 2 bases outside the gene matches. Germline CDR1 PRHDT, CDR2 FYEKMQ (reference sequence). The CDR3 sequence is 14 residues long.

Concerning this clonotype: A much larger clone differs from this one at a single base, so this may be a read error. This chain links TRBV2 with TRBJ1-1; a possible D gene is TRBD1 (5 bases). The CDR3 is 14 amino acids. The V gene lost 9 bases and the J gene lost 4 bases, with 18 bases spanning the gap. The germline gives CDR1 SNHLY, CDR2 FYNNEI. The DNA for the CDR3 is TGTGCCAGAACCTCTCAGGGAGAGGGCACTGAAGCTTTCTTT. This codes for CARTSQGEGTEAFF.